The sequence of this T cell receptor (beta chain) was determined in a study of T-cell memory formation after mild COVID-19. General study findings and limits: Contracting clones from day 15 to 85 showed balanced CD4/CD8; later expanders favored CD4+. Memory cells collected pre-infection included some clones that later responded, suggesting cross-reactive memory joined.

Constant-segment-primed 5'RACE gave TCR alpha and TCR beta cDNA libraries with sample barcodes and UMIs. TCRdb fed the 5' RACE reads into MiXCR, producing one record per CDR3 protein. The sample carries approximately 400,000 distinct CDR3 sequences, about a sixth recorded once. CDR1 MGHRA and CDR2 YSYEKL come from the germline V gene. This CDR3 has 15 residues. Unmatched junction bases numbered 8, after V lost 4 bases and J lost 6 bases. This clonotype was recorded a few times. Its matching antigen is unknown. The chain is built from TRBV4-1 and TRBJ2-4; 8 bases map to TRBD1. The TCR comes from a man aged 18-30 years who had mild COVID-19 (a few samples of this study predate the infection). Cell type and time point are not known. The sample comprised PBMCs or a T cell subset sorted from them (not recorded which). This CDR3 is CASSRLQGVVNIQYF. The CDR3 nucleotides read TGCGCCAGCAGCCGACTACAGGGGGTTGTAAACATTCAGTACTTC.